This T cell receptor (beta chain) originates from a study of radiation and T cells in renal cell carcinoma. From germline, CDR1 is SGHVS and CDR2 FNYEAQ. Trimming removed 6 bases from V and 4 bases from J, with 15 bases in between. There are 15 residues in the CDR3. The sample's time point: blood 4 weeks post-SBRT, at nephrectomy. The treatment here: 15 Gy SBRT to primary tumor, nephrectomy 4 weeks later. Repertoires were generated with immunoSEQ multiplex PCR, while TCRdb's copy carries only in-frame clones and drops some. Of roughly 170,000 clones listed, 88% are singletons. This chain joins TRBV7-6 and TRBJ2-2; D possibly corresponds to TRBD2 (5 bases). The sequencing used blood, collected from a patient whose treatment included radiotherapy and nephrectomy. The clonotype comes from a woman in her forties or fifties with renal cell carcinoma. CDR3 bases: TGTGCCAGCAGTCCCGGCCTAGGAGGCACCGGGGAGCTGTTTTTT. It yields the protein CASSPGLGGTGELFF.